The 2 T cell receptor beta chains given below trace back to one sample, sequenced in a study of blood T cell repertoires in COVID-19. The protocol was immunoSEQ multiplex PCR, while the TCRdb copy is restricted to in-frame clones and leaves out a portion. The data show hundreds of thousands of clones, with about 88% seen just once and 1% to 1.5% held by the top ten. Sequenced: peripheral blood. The receptors here all came from a man aged 65 to 79 with acute or convalescent COVID-19.

This clone was detected once. The rearrangement joins TRBV9 to TRBJ1-1; D perhaps matches TRBD1 (6 bases). V dropped 3 bases and J dropped 1 base, with 13 bases sitting between them. Germline V lookup: CDR1 SGDLS, CDR2 YYNGEE. CDR3 length equals 15 residues. In DNA form, the CDR3 reads TGTGCCAGCAGCGGGACCTCAGGGGCGAACACTGAAGCTTTCTTT. It specifies CASSGTSGANTEAFF.

The chain combines TRBV2 with TRBJ2-3, with 9 bases that match TRBD2. The germline gives CDR1 SNHLY, CDR2 FYNNEI. Unmatched junction bases numbered 10, after V lost 6 bases and J lost 3 bases. The CDR3 contains 16 residues. DNA of the CDR3: TGTGCCAGCAGGTGGGATATAGCGGGAGTGACAGATACGCAGTATTTT. It translates to CASRWDIAGVTDTQYF.